These 27 T cell receptor beta chains came from one sample sequenced in a study of glioma-infiltrating T cells after dendritic cell vaccination (TCRdb year 2016). Library preparation was by the immunoSEQ multiplex PCR assay. Drawn from immuneACCESS, this table holds only the in-frame rearrangements with V and J called that TCRdb kept. Clones are partly lost; checked studies trace under half to an unresolved V gene and leave the rest unexplained. The sample includes more than 45,000 clones, with approximately 80% observed a single time. The ten largest clonotypes hold around a sixth of the sample. The time point label, as the study defines it: after dendritic cell vaccination, including at tumor progression/relapse. The sample was blood, taken after dendritic cell vaccination. These receptors originate from a human donor with glioblastoma.

The chain employs TRBV7-2 and TRBJ1-1; 8 bases match TRBD1. With 5 bases clipped from V and 8 bases from J, the junction kept 16 bases outside the gene matches. The germline CDR1 and CDR2 sequences are SGHTA and FQGNSA. The CDR3 length is 16 residues. This CDR3 is CASSPRQGRGRTEAFF. CDR3 nucleotides: TGTGCCAGCAGCCCTAGACAGGGGAGGGGACGAACGGAAGCTTTCTTT.

The V and J genes are TRBV6-4 and TRBJ1-2; D remains unclear. The CDR3 length is 15 residues. Trimming left V 5 bases short and J 2 bases short, with 15 bases between. Germline assignment: CDR1 MRHNA and CDR2 SNTAGT. CDR3 loop: CASSTEPGVNYGYTF. CDR3 in DNA: TGTGCCAGCAGTACTGAACCCGGGGTCAACTATGGCTACACCTTC.

The genes are TRBV7-9 and TRBJ2-1, with D possibly matching TRBD2 (5 bases). CDR1 and CDR2 (germline): SEHNR, FQNEAQ (reference sequence). The V and J ends lost 1 base and 0 bases respectively, with 16 bases between them. This CDR3 has 18 amino acids. The CDR3 reads CASSLGRLRAPSYNEQFF. CDR3 DNA sequence: TGTGCCAGCAGCTTAGGCCGGCTGAGGGCCCCCTCCTACAATGAGCAGTTCTTC.

J is TRBJ1-1 and V is TRBV5-1, with D possibly matching TRBD1 (5 bases). From germline, CDR1 is SGHRS and CDR2 YFSETQ. This CDR3 region has 14 residues. V gave up 3 bases and J gave up 7 bases, with 16 bases separating them. CDR3 nucleotide sequence: TGCGCCAGCAGCTCTTGGGCAGGGTCCTATGAAGCTTTCTTT. Translation: CASSSWAGSYEAFF.

The V call is TRBV4-2, the J call TRBJ1-1, with D uncertain. V lost 1 base, J lost 4 bases, and 10 bases lay in between. The CDR3 covers 14 residues. Germline V gives CDR1 LGHNA, CDR2 YNFKEQ. The CDR3 coding sequence is TGTGCCAGCAGCCAAGGTGCGGACTCCACTGAAGCTTTCTTT. Its translation: CASSQGADSTEAFF.

The table lists this clone with a few counts. The rearrangement links TRBV5-4 to TRBJ2-3; tentative D call: TRBD2 (6 bases). The CDR3 is made up of 15 amino acids. The V gene lost 0 bases and the J gene lost 2 bases, with 10 bases spanning the gap. Per the germline V gene, CDR1 is SGHNT and CDR2 is YYREEE (reference sequence). CDR3 loop: CASSLEAGTTDTQYF. Here the CDR3 DNA reads TGTGCCAGCAGCTTGGAGGCGGGAACCACAGATACGCAGTATTTT.

The gene calls are TRBV12-5 and TRBJ1-5; weak D call: TRBD1 (5 bases). This CDR3 spans 16 amino acids. CDR1 and CDR2 (germline): LGHNT, FRNRAP. The V end lost 3 bases, the J end lost 7 bases, and 19 bases lay between the germline ends. Here the CDR3 DNA reads TGTGCTAGTGGTTTTCAAGGATCGGGGGGTGGACAGCCCCAGCATTTT. This translates into CASGFQGSGGGQPQHF.

The chain combines TRBV19 with TRBJ1-1; D is unresolved. The V gene's germline CDR1 is LNHDA and CDR2 SQIVND (reference sequence). CDR3 length: 14 residues. V shed 5 bases and J shed 3 bases, with 13 bases lying between them. The CDR3: CASSWRRADTEAFF. For the CDR3, the DNA is TGTGCCAGTAGTTGGCGGCGCGCAGACACTGAAGCTTTCTTT.

This rearrangement joins TRBV11-2 to TRBJ2-5, with 12 bases identical to TRBD2. Per germline, CDR1 SGHAT and CDR2 FQNNGV. This CDR3 is built from 16 residues. With V trimmed by 4 bases and J by 4 bases, 7 bases remained unmatched. The CDR3 region is CASSSSTSGGSETQYF. The CDR3 bases are TGTGCCAGCAGCTCCTCGACTAGCGGGGGATCAGAGACCCAGTACTTC.

This clone has a single count. CDR3 nucleotide sequence: TGTGCCAGCTCACCCCGGGACAGGGGGACCCAGAGGAACATTCAGTACTTC. Amino acids: CASSPRDRGTQRNIQYF. The chain has TRBV18 and TRBJ2-4; 11 bases match TRBD1. V trimming: 3 bases; J trimming: 7 bases; junction bases outside the gene matches: 11. The CDR3 is made up of 17 amino acids. The V gene's germline CDR1 is KGHSH and CDR2 LQKENI.

The gene calls are TRBV6-1 and TRBJ2-3; D is perhaps TRBD1 (5 bases). The V end lost 3 bases, the J end lost 6 bases, and 13 bases lay between the germline ends. Per germline, CDR1 MNHNS and CDR2 SASEGT. This CDR3 region has 14 residues. The CDR3 DNA reads as TGTGCCAGCAGTGATACCCCCAGGGCGGATACGCAGTATTTT. Translated: CASSDTPRADTQYF.

V gene TRBV7-9 combines with J gene TRBJ2-3, with TRBD2 as a possible D gene (7 bases). Germline V gives CDR1 SEHNR, CDR2 FQNEAQ (reference sequence). The V gene lost 1 base and the J gene lost 2 bases, with 16 bases spanning the gap. This CDR3 has 17 amino acids. This CDR3 is CASSLEAGHEATDTQYF. The CDR3 DNA follows: TGTGCCAGCAGCTTAGAAGCGGGACATGAAGCCACAGATACGCAGTATTTT. Looking up the rest from reference TRBV7-9 and TRBJ2-3 gives the full variable domain: DTGVSQNPRHKITKRGQNVTFRCDPISEHNRLYWYRQTLGQGPEFLTYFQNEAQLEKSRLLSDRFSAERPKGSFSTLEIQRTEQGDSAMYLCASSLEAGHEATDTQYFGPGTRLTVL.

This sequence joins TRBV6-1 and TRBJ2-1; 8 bases are a match to TRBD1. This CDR3 has 10 amino acids. With 6 bases clipped from V and 15 bases from J, the junction kept 4 bases outside the gene matches. Germline values: CDR1 MNHNS, CDR2 SASEGT. The CDR3 here is CASRGTGWFF. The CDR3 nucleotides are TGTGCCAGCAGGGGGACAGGTTGGTTCTTC.

The chain carries TRBV15 and TRBJ2-7; D is perhaps TRBD2 (6 bases). The V end lost 0 bases, the J end lost 1 base, and 7 bases lay between the germline ends. CDR3 length equals 14 residues. The germline V gene has CDR1 LNHNV and CDR2 YYDKDF (reference sequence). Here the CDR3 DNA reads TGTGCCACCAGCAGAGAGGGGACTTCCTACGAGCAGTACTTC. Its translation is CATSREGTSYEQYF.

This clone is medium-sized in the sample. V is TRBV6-1 and J is TRBJ1-5; the match to TRBD1 covers 10 bases. V trimming: 1 base; J trimming: 4 bases; junction bases outside the gene matches: 4. Germline values: CDR1 MNHNS, CDR2 SASEGT. There are 16 residues in the CDR3. CDR3 nucleotide sequence: TGTGCCAGCAGTGAAGGCTGGACAGGGGGGAATCAGCCCCAGCATTTT. It codes for CASSEGWTGGNQPQHF.

The genes are TRBV7-8 and TRBJ1-5, with D maybe TRBD1 (6 bases). V was clipped by 1 base and J by 11 bases, with 24 bases between them. The CDR3 is made up of 17 amino acids. Germline CDR1 and CDR2: SGHVS and FQNEAQ. DNA of the CDR3: TGTGCCAGCAGCTTAGTGTCGTCGGGACAAGGAGTAGGGGCCCAGCATTTT. Translated: CASSLVSSGQGVGAQHF.

This clone was seen more than once but under ten times. The V gene is TRBV5-6, the J gene TRBJ2-1, with 9 bases identical to TRBD1. Germline V gene lookup returns CDR1 SGHDT and CDR2 YYEEEE. V shed 4 bases, J shed 4 bases, and the junction held 12 bases outside the gene matches. The CDR3 sequence is 17 residues long. CDR3: CASSQTWDRAPYNEQFF. As DNA, the CDR3 is TGTGCCAGCAGCCAGACATGGGACAGGGCCCCGTACAATGAGCAGTTCTTC.

CDR3 bases: TGTGCCAGCTCCTGGGACAGGACATACGAGCAGTACTTC. It is translated as CASSWDRTYEQYF. V usage is TRBV6-1 and J usage is TRBJ2-7, with 8 bases that match TRBD1. The germline V gene encodes CDR1 MNHNS and CDR2 SASEGT. Trimming took 8 bases from V and 4 from J; bases not matched to a gene: 7. The CDR3 runs 13 residues.

As DNA, the CDR3 is TGTGCCAGCAGTTACTCCAGGCAGTTTGCAACAGATACGCAGTATTTT. Amino acid sequence: CASSYSRQFATDTQYF. V is TRBV6-5 and J is TRBJ2-3; no reliable D call. This CDR3 spans 16 amino acids. V was trimmed by 0 bases and J by 3 bases, leaving 13 bases between them. Per germline, CDR1 MNHEY and CDR2 SVGAGI.

The chain links TRBV11-2 to TRBJ2-6; D is possibly TRBD2 (5 bases). Deletions cut 3 bases from V and 1 base from J, with 7 bases between. Germline V CDR1 and CDR2: SGHAT, FQNNGV. This CDR3 has 15 residues. CDR3 coding DNA: TGTGCCAGCAGCTTTCGGGGTTCTGGGGCCAACGTCCTGACTTTC. This sequence encodes CASSFRGSGANVLTF.

In this sample, this clone turned up once. Because the CDR3's place on the DNA is in doubt, the DNA is left out and the CDR3 is given as listed by TCRdb. The chain carries TRBV27 and TRBJ2-5; the table's TRBD2 call for D was not verified on the DNA. CDR1 and CDR2 (germline): MNHEY, SMNVEV (reference sequence). The CDR3 is 17 residues long, ends included. The CDR3 spells CASSLFLSSGGPETQYF.

This clone was counted only a few times. This chain connects TRBV6-1 to TRBJ1-3; no clear D gene. V was trimmed by 6 bases and J by 2 bases, leaving 17 bases between them. CDR1 is MNHNS, CDR2 SASEGT, per germline. The CDR3 length is 16 residues. In nucleotides, the CDR3 is TGTGCCAGCAGGGAACTACAGAACGTCGCTGGAAACACCATATATTTT. It encodes CASRELQNVAGNTIYF.

The chain uses TRBV18 and TRBJ1-4; 7 positions match TRBD1. Per the germline V gene, CDR1 is KGHSH and CDR2 is LQKENI. V gave up 6 bases and J gave up 4 bases; unmatched junction bases: 8. The length of the CDR3 is 15 residues. CDR3 DNA sequence: TGTGCCAGCTCGCTGGCCGACAGGGATAATGAAAAACTGTTTTTT. This translates into CASSLADRDNEKLFF.

This chain links TRBV9 with TRBJ1-2; D perhaps matches TRBD1 (6 bases). CDR1 and CDR2 (germline): SGDLS, YYNGEE. CDR3 length: 15 amino acids. The germline V and J ends were trimmed by 7 bases and 5 bases, with 21 bases remaining between them. In DNA, the CDR3 is TGTGCCAGCGGGCCCGGAGGGGGGGGAAAGTATGGCTACACCTTC. Amino acids: CASGPGGGGKYGYTF.

This chain connects TRBV11-3 to TRBJ2-1, with 8 bases that match TRBD2. Germline V gene data show CDR1 as SGHNT and CDR2 as YENEEA. J gave up 8 bases and V 1 base, and 10 bases lay outside the gene matches. The CDR3 extends over 16 amino acids. For the CDR3, the DNA is TGTGCCAGCAGCTTAGGGGCGGGGGGAGGCAGCGATGAGCAGTTCTTC. This gives the protein CASSLGAGGGSDEQFF.

The V call is TRBV4-1, the J call TRBJ1-4; maybe TRBD1 (5 bases). Germline loops: CDR1 MGHRA, CDR2 YSYEKL. This CDR3 comprises 16 residues. The ends were cut back, 2 bases at V and 0 bases at J, with 10 bases in the middle. CDR3 sequence (DNA): TGCGCCAGCAGCCAACAAACCAGGGCAACTAATGAAAAACTGTTTTTT. Translation: CASSQQTRATNEKLFF.

The gene calls are TRBV6-6 and TRBJ1-5, with D possibly matching TRBD1 (6 bases). V was shortened by 2 bases and J by 3 bases, with 11 bases between the two germline ends. Germline V gene data show CDR1 as MNHNY and CDR2 as SVGAGI (reference sequence). The CDR3 runs to 15 residues. The CDR3 spells CASSYAGQFNQPQHF. Written as DNA, the CDR3 is TGTGCCAGCAGTTACGCCGGACAGTTCAATCAGCCCCAGCATTTT.